The present T cell receptor (beta chain) was sequenced within a study of cytomegalovirus exposure and HLA in healthy donors. About the study: Out of 180 million or so T cells, an earlier analysis found around 120 million unique TCR beta sequences in total.

Study results and caveats: Researchers left out some V segments, among them TRBV6-2 and TRBV6-3, as indistinguishable. A reported reduction in N-insertions relative to the roughly 670-donor mean was seen in an Asian-associated ancestry cluster in a later analysis. When analyzed later, a missense DCLRE1C variant was found to be linked to TCR beta V- and J-gene trimming.

PCR employed 60 Vbeta and 13 Jbeta primers. Sequencing used immunoSEQ multiplex PCR; TCRdb keeps in-frame clones, though not all of them. The data contain roughly 110,000 clones, around three quarters of them singletons. Turning to this clone: Antigen: not known.

The germline V and J ends were trimmed by 1 base and 0 bases, with 14 bases remaining between them. This CDR3 has 18 residues. Germline V gene lookup returns CDR1 SGDLS and CDR2 YYNGEE. This TCR came from a woman aged 30 to 39 in good health and CMV-seronegative. V usage is TRBV9 and J usage is TRBJ2-6, with D tentatively TRBD2 (6 bases). Specimen: PBMCs. The DNA for the CDR3 is TGTGCCAGCAGCGTACTCCCGGGACTGAGCTCTGGGGCCAACGTCCTGACTTTC. This encodes CASSVLPGLSSGANVLTF. The complete variable domain, with remaining parts taken from reference TRBV9 and TRBJ2-6, reads DSGVTQTPKHLITATGQRVTLRCSPRSGDLSVYWYQQSLDQGLQFLIQYYNGEERAKGNILERFSAQQFPDLHSELNLSSLELGDSALYFCASSVLPGLSSGANVLTFGAGSRLTVL.